This passage covers 6 T cell receptor beta chains from one sample sequenced in a study of STAT3 mutations in large granular lymphocyte leukemia. General study findings and limits: At least one immunodominant TCR beta clonotype appeared in every T-cell large granular lymphocyte leukemia patient.

The protocol was immunoSEQ multiplex PCR, while the TCRdb copy is restricted to in-frame clones and leaves out a portion. The sample yields 10,000 to 15,000 clones, around 90% seen once. No cognate antigen is known for these TCRs. The sequenced material came from peripheral blood mononuclear cells. The source of these receptors is a man between 35 and 55 years old with T-cell large granular lymphocyte leukemia. Some clones in this sample may be carry-over from other donors' samples.

The chain carries TRBV7-7 and TRBJ2-5, with D maybe TRBD2 (6 bases). CDR1 and CDR2 from the germline V gene are SSHAT and FNYEAQ (reference sequence). V was shortened by 1 base and J by 9 bases, with 18 bases between the two germline ends. This CDR3 is built from 15 residues. In DNA form, the CDR3 reads TGTGCCAGCAGCTTAGGTGCTTTTGGGGGGTTGGCCCAGTACTTC. This encodes CASSLGAFGGLAQYF.

V is TRBV7-9 and J is TRBJ1-5, with a tentative D call TRBD1 (6 bases). In germline, CDR1 is SEHNR, CDR2 FQNEAQ (reference sequence). Trimming pared 6 bases from V and 3 bases from J, leaving 12 bases between. This CDR3 is 14 amino acids long. CDR3 protein: CASSPDSNNQPQHF. The CDR3 DNA is TGTGCCAGCAGTCCGGACAGTAACAATCAGCCCCAGCATTTT.

The rearrangement joins TRBV11-2 to TRBJ1-1; TRBD1 might be the D (5 bases). CDR1 and CDR2 (germline): SGHAT, FQNNGV. With 0 bases removed from V and 6 bases from J, the gap between germline ends came to 14 bases. The CDR3 sequence is 15 residues long. The CDR3 loop is CASSLERLGRAEAFF. The CDR3 DNA reads as TGTGCCAGCAGCTTAGAAAGGCTAGGCAGGGCTGAAGCTTTCTTT.

The V and J genes are TRBV5-6 and TRBJ1-2, with TRBD1 matching 8 bases. The CDR3 runs to 15 residues. CDR1 is SGHDT, CDR2 YYEEEE, per germline. Trimming removed 4 bases from V and 4 bases from J; junction bases left unmatched: 9. The CDR3 protein is CASSRPDRAGYGYTF. The DNA for the CDR3 is TGTGCCAGCAGCAGACCGGACAGGGCGGGCTATGGCTACACCTTC. Filled out from reference TRBV5-6 and TRBJ1-2, the complete variable domain reads DAGVTQSPTHLIKTRGQQVTLRCSPKSGHDTVSWYQQALGQGPQFIFQYYEEEERQRGNFPDRFSGHQFPNYSSELNVNALLLGDSALYLCASSRPDRAGYGYTFGSGTRLTVV.

This clone occurred once. The rearrangement joins TRBV10-2 to TRBJ1-2; no reliable D call. The germline gives CDR1 WSHSY, CDR2 SAAADI. With 1 base removed from V and 0 bases from J, the gap between germline ends came to 6 bases. The CDR3 has 14 residues. The CDR3, as DNA: TGCGCCAGCAGTGAGTTGTCCTCTAACTATGGCTACACCTTC. This gives the protein CASSELSSNYGYTF.

Here the CDR3 reads CASTEGDLANYGYTF. For the CDR3, the DNA is TGTGCCAGCACCGAAGGCGATCTTGCAAACTATGGCTACACCTTC. V and J are TRBV7-9 and TRBJ1-2, with D uncertain. The CDR3 length is 15 residues. The germline V gene encodes CDR1 SEHNR and CDR2 FQNEAQ (reference sequence). The V and J ends lost 7 bases and 2 bases respectively, with 17 bases between them.